Listed below are T cell receptor beta chains from one sample, sequenced in a study of T-cell reconstitution after alpha-beta-depleted transplantation in children. TCRdb reprocessed the PCR reads with MiXCR, giving one entry per CDR3 protein. The table has a few hundred thousand distinct CDR3 sequences, more than 7.5% seen once; the top ten hold 5.1%. Source: PBMCs from the stem cell graft donor, taken from the stem cell graft. These receptors all stem from a human donor who donated a stem cell graft to a child with SCID. CDR3s include the opening cysteine and the closing phenylalanine or tryptophan.

j_call v_call cdr3_aa
TRBJ2-1 TRBV6-1 CASSSTGGYNEQFF
TRBJ2-7 TRBV6-5 CASSYSGSIPPWGEQYF
TRBJ1-2 TRBV6-5 CASSYFARFGLSYTF
TRBJ2-1 TRBV5-1 CASSLGTSGHFSYNEQFF
TRBJ2-5 TRBV10-3 CAISEIQLQETQYF
TRBJ2-7 TRBV29-1 CSVHRGPNYEQYF
TRBJ2-2 TRBV20-1 CSALTGGGTGELFF
TRBJ1-6 TRBV20-1 CSARLGTGASPLHF
TRBJ2-6 TRBV7-6 CASSLEVSGNSGANVLTF
TRBJ2-3 TRBV12-3/TRBV12-4 CASTSPRGGTGSVYTQYF
TRBJ1-1 TRBV28 CASSFPDRENTEAFF
TRBJ1-3 TRBV4-1 CASSRLTGPGNTIYF
TRBJ1-1 TRBV5-1 CASSLDGARVVEAFF
TRBJ2-5 TRBV4-3 CASSQDKTEQETQYF
TRBJ1-1 TRBV15 CATSRGWDGGFEAFF
TRBJ1-1 TRBV20-1 CSARGRWGGDTEAFF
TRBJ2-3 TRBV28 CASSSLAGGIDTQYF
TRBJ2-4 TRBV28 CASSLVGSENIQYF
TRBJ2-3 TRBV5-1 CASRQTGGGTDTQYF
TRBJ1-4 TRBV3-1 CASSQDQVVEKLFF
TRBJ1-1 TRBV5-1 CASSPDPNTEAFF
TRBJ2-3 TRBV7-2 CASSSTSGDGDTQYF
TRBJ2-3 TRBV20-1 CSAGGEGVSIDTQYF
TRBJ2-4 TRBV20-1 CSAGNPGTGTKNIQYF
TRBJ2-1 TRBV7-8 CASSLGLAGGKTYNEQFF
TRBJ1-3 TRBV5-1 CASSPEPSSGNTIYF
TRBJ1-2 TRBV10-3 CAITDRDYGYTF